Listed below are T cell receptor beta chains from one sample, sequenced in a study of blood T cell repertoires in COVID-19. This table comes from immunoSEQ multiplex PCR, and its TCRdb copy is limited to in-frame clones, with some not included. The sample holds 160,000 or so clones; under 90% are singletons and the top ten take roughly 20%. Sequenced: peripheral blood. The receptors originated from an elderly woman with acute or convalescent COVID-19. Each CDR3 is given with its conserved first and last residue. The D gene is left open where the match is weak. Clone size is stated in some rows and not others, as once, few, many or a class when expanded.

- | - | TRBJ2-7 | TRBV1 | TGCACCAGCAGCCACGGCCTAGCGGGGGCCTACGGGAGAAGGGAGCAGTACTTC | CTSSHGLAGAYGRREQYF
- | TRBD1 | TRBJ1-5 | TRBV6-5 | TGTGCCAGCAGTTACGATAGGACAGGAGGGCAGCCCCAGCATTTT | CASSYDRTGGQPQHF
- | TRBD1 | TRBJ2-7 | TRBV19 | TGTGCCAGTAGCGTCGCCGGGACAGCAACCTACGAGCAGTACTTC | CASSVAGTATYEQYF
- | TRBD2 | TRBJ2-3 | TRBV24-1 | TGTGCCACCAGTGAACTTGGACTAGCGGGAGCCGATACGCAGTATTTT | CATSELGLAGADTQYF
once | - | TRBJ2-1 | TRBV5-4 | TGTGCCAGCAGCTTGCCGCAGGGGATTGGTAATGAGCAGTTCTTC | CASSLPQGIGNEQFF
- | - | TRBJ2-3 | TRBV6-2/TRBV6-3 | TGTGCCAGCAGTTCACAGACCTCGGGCACAGATACGCAGTATTTT | CASSSQTSGTDTQYF
- | - | TRBJ2-7 | TRBV7-6 | TGTGCCAGCAGCTTAGCTTCCGGTGAGATTTTTAACTACGAGCAGTACTTC | CASSLASGEIFNYEQYF
- | - | TRBJ2-7 | TRBV11-2 | TGTGCCAGCAGCTTAGGAGAACAGGGCGACGAGCAGTACTTC | CASSLGEQGDEQYF
- | - | TRBJ1-2 | TRBV18 | TGTGCCAGCTCACCACCAGGCGTCAGGGCCTATGGCTACACCTTC | CASSPPGVRAYGYTF
once | - | TRBJ1-1 | TRBV30 | TGTGCCTGGTTCGGAGTCCGAAGCACTGAAGCTTTCTTT | CAWFGVRSTEAFF
- | - | TRBJ1-1 | TRBV30 | TGTGCCTGGGTCGGACAGTCGAACACTGAAGCTTTCTTT | CAWVGQSNTEAFF
- | TRBD2 | TRBJ2-7 | TRBV2 | TGTGCCAGCAGTGCACCGACTAGCGGGCTGCCCTCCTACGAGCAGTACTTC | CASSAPTSGLPSYEQYF
few | - | TRBJ2-5 | TRBV9 | TGTGCCAGCAGCGTAGGGAGGGGCCAAGAGACCCAGTACTTC | CASSVGRGQETQYF
- | - | TRBJ1-1 | TRBV29-1 | TGCAGCGTTGAAACAGGGACACTTGAAGCTTTCTTT | CSVETGTLEAFF
- | - | TRBJ1-1 | TRBV6-5 | TGTGCCAGCAGTCAGGTGAGAAACACTGAAGCTTTCTTT | CASSQVRNTEAFF
- | TRBD1 | TRBJ2-2 | TRBV27 | TGTGCCAGCAGGAGGGGACAGGGGAATACCGGGGAGCTGTTTTTT | CASRRGQGNTGELFF